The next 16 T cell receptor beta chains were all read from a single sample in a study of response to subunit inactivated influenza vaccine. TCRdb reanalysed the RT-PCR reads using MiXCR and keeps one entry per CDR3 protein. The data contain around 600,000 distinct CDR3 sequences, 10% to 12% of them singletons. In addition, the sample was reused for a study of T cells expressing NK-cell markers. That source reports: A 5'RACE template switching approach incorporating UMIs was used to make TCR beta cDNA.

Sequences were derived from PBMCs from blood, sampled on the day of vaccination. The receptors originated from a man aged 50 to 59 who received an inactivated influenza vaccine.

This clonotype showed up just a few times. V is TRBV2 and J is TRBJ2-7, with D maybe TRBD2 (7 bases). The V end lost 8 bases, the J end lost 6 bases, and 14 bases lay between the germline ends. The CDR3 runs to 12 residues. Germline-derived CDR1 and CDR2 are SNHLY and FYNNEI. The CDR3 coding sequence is TGTGCCAGCCTGGCGGGGGCTGGCGAGCAGTACTTC. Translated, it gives CASLAGAGEQYF.

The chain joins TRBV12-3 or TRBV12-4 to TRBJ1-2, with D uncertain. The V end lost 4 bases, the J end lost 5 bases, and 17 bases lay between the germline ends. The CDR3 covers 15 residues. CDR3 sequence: CASSSIVGSVYGYTF. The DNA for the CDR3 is TGTGCCAGCAGTTCTATCGTTGGCAGTGTATATGGCTACACCTTC.

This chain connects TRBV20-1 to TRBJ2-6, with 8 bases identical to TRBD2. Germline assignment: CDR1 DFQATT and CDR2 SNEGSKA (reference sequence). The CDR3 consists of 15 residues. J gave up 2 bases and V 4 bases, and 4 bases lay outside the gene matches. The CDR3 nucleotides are TGCAGTGCTACAGCGGGAGTTACTGGGGCCAACGTCCTGACTTTC. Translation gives CSATAGVTGANVLTF.

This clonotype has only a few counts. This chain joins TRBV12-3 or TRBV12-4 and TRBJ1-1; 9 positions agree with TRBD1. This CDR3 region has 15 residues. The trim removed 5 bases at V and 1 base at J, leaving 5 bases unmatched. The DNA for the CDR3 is TGTGCCAGCAGTCCGAGGGACAGGGAGAACACTGAAGCTTTCTTT. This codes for CASSPRDRENTEAFF.

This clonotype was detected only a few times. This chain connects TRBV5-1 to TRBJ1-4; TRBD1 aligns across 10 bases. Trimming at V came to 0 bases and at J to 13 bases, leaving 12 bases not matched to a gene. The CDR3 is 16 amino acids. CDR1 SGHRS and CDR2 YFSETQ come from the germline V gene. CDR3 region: CASSLAPGQGTSGLFF. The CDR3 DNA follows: TGCGCCAGCAGCTTGGCCCCGGGACAGGGGACCTCTGGACTGTTTTTT.

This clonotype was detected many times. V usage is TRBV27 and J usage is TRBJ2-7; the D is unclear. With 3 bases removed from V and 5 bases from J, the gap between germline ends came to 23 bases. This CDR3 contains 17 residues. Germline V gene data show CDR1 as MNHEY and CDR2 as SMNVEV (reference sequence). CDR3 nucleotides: TGTGCCAGCAGTTTGTCCCCCTACCGGGCTAGTCAAAACGAGCAGTACTTC. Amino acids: CASSLSPYRASQNEQYF.

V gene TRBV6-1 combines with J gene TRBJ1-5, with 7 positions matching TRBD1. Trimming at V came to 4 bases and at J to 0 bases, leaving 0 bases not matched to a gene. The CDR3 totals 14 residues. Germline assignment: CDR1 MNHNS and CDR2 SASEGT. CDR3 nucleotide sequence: TGTGCCAGCAGTGGGGACAGTAGCAATCAGCCCCAGCATTTT. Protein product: CASSGDSSNQPQHF.

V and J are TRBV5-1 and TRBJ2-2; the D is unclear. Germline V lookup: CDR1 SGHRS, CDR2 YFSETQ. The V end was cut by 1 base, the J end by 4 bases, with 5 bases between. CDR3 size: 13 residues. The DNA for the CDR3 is TGCGCCAGCAGCTTGTACGTCACCGGGGAGCTGTTTTTT. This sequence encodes CASSLYVTGELFF.

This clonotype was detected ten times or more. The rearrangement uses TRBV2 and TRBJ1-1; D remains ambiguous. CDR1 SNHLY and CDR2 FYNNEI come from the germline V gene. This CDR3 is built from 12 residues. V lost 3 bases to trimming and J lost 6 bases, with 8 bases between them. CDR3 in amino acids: CASSDLGAEAFF. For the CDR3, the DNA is TGTGCCAGCAGTGACCTGGGAGCTGAAGCTTTCTTT.

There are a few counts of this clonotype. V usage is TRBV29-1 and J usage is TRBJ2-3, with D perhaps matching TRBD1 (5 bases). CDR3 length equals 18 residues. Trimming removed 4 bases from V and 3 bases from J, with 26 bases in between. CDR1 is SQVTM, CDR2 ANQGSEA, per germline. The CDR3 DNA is TGCAGCGTTGTTCCCCCTCCCAGGGAAAGGGTGGGGACAGATACGCAGTATTTT. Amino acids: CSVVPPPRERVGTDTQYF.

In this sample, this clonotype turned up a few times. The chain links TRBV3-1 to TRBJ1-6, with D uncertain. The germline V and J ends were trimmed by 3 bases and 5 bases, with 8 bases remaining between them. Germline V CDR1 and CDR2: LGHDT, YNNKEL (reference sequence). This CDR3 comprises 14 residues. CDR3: CASSQTGDNSPLHF. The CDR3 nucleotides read TGTGCCAGCAGCCAGACGGGAGATAATTCACCCCTCCACTTT.

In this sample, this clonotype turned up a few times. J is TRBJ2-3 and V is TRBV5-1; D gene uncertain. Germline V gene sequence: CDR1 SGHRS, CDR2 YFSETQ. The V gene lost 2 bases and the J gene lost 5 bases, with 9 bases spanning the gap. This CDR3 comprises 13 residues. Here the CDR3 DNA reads TGCGCCAGCAGCTTTAACGGCGGAGATACGCAGTATTTT. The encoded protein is CASSFNGGDTQYF.

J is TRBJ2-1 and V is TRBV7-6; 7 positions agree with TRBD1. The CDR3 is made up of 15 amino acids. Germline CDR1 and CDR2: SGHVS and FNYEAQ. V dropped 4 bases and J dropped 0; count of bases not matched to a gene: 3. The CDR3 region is CASSWGQSSYNEQFF. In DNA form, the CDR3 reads TGTGCCAGCAGCTGGGGACAGAGCTCCTACAATGAGCAGTTCTTC.

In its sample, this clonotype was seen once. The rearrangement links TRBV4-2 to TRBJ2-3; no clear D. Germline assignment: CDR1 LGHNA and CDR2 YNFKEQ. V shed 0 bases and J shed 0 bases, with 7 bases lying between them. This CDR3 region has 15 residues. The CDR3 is CASSQESASTDTQYF. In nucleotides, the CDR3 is TGTGCCAGCAGCCAAGAATCCGCCAGCACAGATACGCAGTATTTT.

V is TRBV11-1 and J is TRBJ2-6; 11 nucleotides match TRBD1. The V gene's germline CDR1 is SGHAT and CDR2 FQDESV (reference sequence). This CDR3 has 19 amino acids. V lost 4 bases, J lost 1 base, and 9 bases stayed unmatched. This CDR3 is CASSSLAGTGGSGANVLTF. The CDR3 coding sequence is TGTGCCAGCAGCTCACTAGCCGGGACAGGGGGGTCTGGGGCCAACGTCCTGACTTTC.

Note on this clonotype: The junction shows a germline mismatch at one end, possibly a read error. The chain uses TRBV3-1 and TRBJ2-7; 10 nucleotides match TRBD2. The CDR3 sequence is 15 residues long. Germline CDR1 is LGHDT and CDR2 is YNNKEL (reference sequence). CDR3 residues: CASSQGHDSGGRRDF. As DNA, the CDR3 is TGTGCCAGCAGCCAAGGTCACGATAGCGGGGGGCGCCGGGACTTC.